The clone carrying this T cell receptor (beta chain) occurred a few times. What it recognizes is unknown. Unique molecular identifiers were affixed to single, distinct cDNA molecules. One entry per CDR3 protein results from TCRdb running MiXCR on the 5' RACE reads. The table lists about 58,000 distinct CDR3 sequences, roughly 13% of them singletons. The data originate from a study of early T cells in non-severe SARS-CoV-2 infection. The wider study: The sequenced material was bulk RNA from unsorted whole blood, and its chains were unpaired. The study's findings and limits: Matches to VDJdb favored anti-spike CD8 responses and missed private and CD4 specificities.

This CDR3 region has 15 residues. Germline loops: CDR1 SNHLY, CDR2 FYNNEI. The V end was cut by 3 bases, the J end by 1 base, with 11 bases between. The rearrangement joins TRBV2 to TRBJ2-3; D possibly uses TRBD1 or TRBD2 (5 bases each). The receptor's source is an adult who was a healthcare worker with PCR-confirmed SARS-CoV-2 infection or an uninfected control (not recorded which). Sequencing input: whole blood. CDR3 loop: CASSEGRAGTDTQYF. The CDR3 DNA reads TGTGCCAGCAGTGAGGGGCGGGCAGGCACAGATACGCAGTATTTT.